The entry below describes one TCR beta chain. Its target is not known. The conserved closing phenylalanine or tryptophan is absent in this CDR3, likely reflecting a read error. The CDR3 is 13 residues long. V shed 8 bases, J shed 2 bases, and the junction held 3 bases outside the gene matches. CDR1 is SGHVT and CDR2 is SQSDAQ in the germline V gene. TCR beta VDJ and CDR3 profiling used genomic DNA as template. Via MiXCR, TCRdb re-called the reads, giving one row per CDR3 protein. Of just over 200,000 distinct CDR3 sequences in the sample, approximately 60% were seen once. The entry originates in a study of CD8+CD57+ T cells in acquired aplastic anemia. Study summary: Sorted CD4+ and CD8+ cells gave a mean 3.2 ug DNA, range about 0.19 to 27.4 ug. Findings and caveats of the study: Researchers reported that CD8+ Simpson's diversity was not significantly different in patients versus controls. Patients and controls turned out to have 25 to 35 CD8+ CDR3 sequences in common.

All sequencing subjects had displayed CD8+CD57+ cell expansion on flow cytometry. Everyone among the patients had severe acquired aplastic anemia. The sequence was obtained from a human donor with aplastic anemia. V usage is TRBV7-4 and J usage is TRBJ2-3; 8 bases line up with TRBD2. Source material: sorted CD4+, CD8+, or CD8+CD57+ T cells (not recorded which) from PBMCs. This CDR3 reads CASGAGVTDTQYL. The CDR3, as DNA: TGTGCCAGCGGAGCGGGAGTCACAGATACGCAGTATCTT.